Following are 18 T cell receptor beta chains from one sample sequenced in a study of CD8 T cells in ankylosing spondylitis. Each CDR3 protein is one row after TCRdb ran MiXCR on the 5' RACE reads. This sample has some 200,000 distinct CDR3 sequences, with roughly 13% found just once. Sequenced input: blood, either unsorted or a sorted T cell fraction (not recorded which). The source is a male donor with ankylosing spondylitis or in good health (not recorded which).

This clonotype was observed a few times. J is TRBJ2-1 and V is TRBV4-1, with TRBD2 as a possible D gene (6 bases). CDR3 size: 14 residues. Trimming shortened V by 0 bases and J by 9 bases, and 12 bases separated the two germline ends. Germline loops: CDR1 MGHRA, CDR2 YSYEKL. The CDR3 spells CASSQEVEGSEQFF. CDR3 coding DNA: TGCGCCAGCAGCCAAGAGGTGGAGGGAAGTGAGCAGTTCTTC.

This clonotype was found a few times. The chain employs TRBV6-1 and TRBJ2-3; unclear D gene. This CDR3 has 15 amino acids. The V end was cut by 1 base, the J end by 2 bases, with 10 bases between. CDR1 and CDR2 from the germline V gene are MNHNS and SASEGT. CDR3: CASSEEVVPTDTQYF. CDR3 nucleotide sequence: TGTGCCAGCAGTGAAGAAGTGGTCCCCACAGATACGCAGTATTTT.

This clonotype was seen only a few times. This chain joins TRBV6-1 and TRBJ2-7, with TRBD1 matching 10 bases. Germline V CDR1 and CDR2: MNHNS, SASEGT. The CDR3 consists of 16 residues. Unmatched junction bases numbered 4, after V lost 2 bases and J lost 0 bases. CDR3 region: CASSEWDRGLSYEQYF. In DNA, the CDR3 is TGTGCCAGCAGTGAATGGGACAGGGGCCTCTCCTACGAGCAGTACTTC.

The chain joins TRBV12-3 or TRBV12-4 to TRBJ1-2; TRBD1 might be the D (6 bases). This CDR3 contains 13 residues. V lost 1 base and J 8 bases, leaving 11 bases between the germline ends. This CDR3 reads CASSLGGAWGYTF. In nucleotides, the CDR3 is TGTGCCAGCAGTTTAGGGGGGGCGTGGGGCTACACCTTC.

The rearrangement uses TRBV6-2 or TRBV6-3 and TRBJ2-1, with 7 bases identical to TRBD1. The CDR3 covers 14 residues. The junction had 6 bases not matched to a gene; V was cut back by 5 bases and J by 5 bases. Germline CDR1 reads MNHEY; CDR2 reads SVGEGT. CDR3 sequence reads: CASSRRGSHNEQFF. The CDR3, as DNA: TGTGCCAGCAGTCGCAGGGGGTCCCACAATGAGCAGTTCTTC.

This clonotype was detected a few times. CDR3 DNA: TGTGCCAGCAGCGTAGGAACAGGGGACTACGAGCAGTACTTC. Amino acid sequence: CASSVGTGDYEQYF. V gene TRBV9 combines with J gene TRBJ2-7; TRBD1 agrees at 7 bases. V lost 0 bases, J lost 3 bases, and 3 bases stayed unmatched. In germline, CDR1 is SGDLS, CDR2 YYNGEE. The CDR3 spans 14 residues.

This clonotype was seen a handful of times. The gene calls are TRBV4-1 and TRBJ2-5; no clear D gene. This CDR3 region has 12 residues. The germline V gene has CDR1 MGHRA and CDR2 YSYEKL. Deletions cut 0 bases from V and 5 bases from J, with 4 bases between. The CDR3, as DNA: TGCGCCAGCAGCCAAGACGTGGAGACCCAGTACTTC. Encoded protein: CASSQDVETQYF.

This chain uses TRBV3-1 with TRBJ2-5, with 10 positions matching TRBD2. The CDR3 totals 16 residues. J was trimmed by 7 bases and V by 4 bases; bases with no gene match: 12. Germline assignment: CDR1 LGHDT and CDR2 YNNKEL (reference sequence). CDR3 nucleotide sequence: TGTGCCAGCAGCCCCCCCAGCGGGAGGGCCGGGGGGACCCAGTACTTC. It yields the protein CASSPPSGRAGGTQYF.

The chain links TRBV4-2 to TRBJ2-2, with D uncertain. Germline CDR1 reads LGHNA; CDR2 reads YNFKEQ. The CDR3 contains 14 residues. Trimming pared 4 bases from V and 1 base from J, leaving 7 bases between. The CDR3 loop is CASSLVENTGELFF. DNA for the CDR3: TGTGCCAGCAGCCTTGTGGAGAACACCGGGGAGCTGTTTTTT.

The chain uses TRBV3-1 and TRBJ2-4, with 12 bases that match TRBD2. Trimming removed 2 bases from V and 0 bases from J; junction bases left unmatched: 11. CDR1 and CDR2 from the germline V gene are LGHDT and YNNKEL (reference sequence). The length of the CDR3 is 20 residues. CDR3 DNA: TGTGCCAGCAGCCAACACAGTCTAGCGGGGGGGCTACTAGCCAAAAACATTCAGTACTTC. It encodes CASSQHSLAGGLLAKNIQYF.

In this sample, this clonotype turned up a few times. V is TRBV27 and J is TRBJ2-7, with D tentatively TRBD1 (7 bases). The CDR3 runs 15 residues. Germline CDR1 reads MNHEY; CDR2 reads SMNVEV (reference sequence). With 6 bases removed from V and 2 bases from J, the gap between germline ends came to 17 bases. This CDR3 reads CASRGGQLRAYEQYF. The CDR3 DNA sequence: TGTGCCAGCAGGGGGGGACAGCTTAGAGCCTACGAGCAGTACTTC.

The sample holds a few counts of this clonotype. The chain carries TRBV5-1 and TRBJ2-7, with TRBD1 matching 8 bases. V lost 0 bases to trimming and J lost 2 bases; unmatched junction nucleotides: 7. CDR1 and CDR2 from the germline V gene are SGHRS and YFSETQ. This CDR3 has 16 amino acids. CDR3 sequence (DNA): TGCGCCAGCAGCTTGGCGACAGGGGTTCTTACCTACGAGCAGTACTTC. It translates to CASSLATGVLTYEQYF.

CDR3 sequence reads: CASSLGEAGPDTQYF. CDR3 nucleotides: TGTGCCAGCAGTTTAGGGGAAGCGGGGCCAGATACGCAGTATTTT. V is TRBV12-3 or TRBV12-4 and J is TRBJ2-3; TRBD2 aligns across 7 bases. The CDR3 has 15 residues. V dropped 1 base and J dropped 4; count of bases not matched to a gene: 5.

This clonotype was observed many times. CDR3 sequence reads: CASSLGASSNTEAFF. The CDR3 DNA reads TGTGCCAGCAGTTTGGGAGCTTCTTCAAACACTGAAGCTTTCTTT. V and J are TRBV12-3 or TRBV12-4 and TRBJ1-1, with D uncertain. This CDR3 region has 15 residues. Trimming took off 3 bases at V and 2 bases at J, with 13 bases between the two ends.

The rearrangement uses TRBV7-9 and TRBJ2-7; no firm D call. This CDR3 is 15 amino acids long. Germline assignment: CDR1 SEHNR and CDR2 FQNEAQ (reference sequence). The V end lost 4 bases, the J end lost 2 bases, and 15 bases lay between the germline ends. Here the CDR3 DNA reads TGTGCCAGCAGCTCACGGCAGCTCAACCCCTACGAGCAGTACTTC. It yields the protein CASSSRQLNPYEQYF.

At least ten counts were recorded for this clonotype. The rearrangement joins TRBV4-1 to TRBJ1-1; D is unresolved. This CDR3 has 13 amino acids. The germline V gene encodes CDR1 MGHRA and CDR2 YSYEKL. V dropped 4 bases and J dropped 1 base, with 7 bases sitting between them. This CDR3 reads CASSPHSNTEAFF. Here the CDR3 DNA reads TGCGCCAGCAGCCCCCACTCGAACACTGAAGCTTTCTTT.

This clonotype was counted a few times. The chain couples TRBV12-3 or TRBV12-4 to TRBJ2-3; no clear D. The CDR3 is 15 residues long. The V end was cut by 3 bases, the J end by 0 bases, with 10 bases between. CDR3 region: CASSLLMPSTDTQYF. The CDR3, as DNA: TGTGCCAGCAGTTTGCTGATGCCTAGCACAGATACGCAGTATTTT.

The chain couples TRBV5-6 to TRBJ2-1, with D uncertain. V lost 1 base, J lost 4 bases, and 12 bases lay in between. CDR1 SGHDT and CDR2 YYEEEE come from the germline V gene. This CDR3 is built from 15 residues. In DNA, the CDR3 is TGTGCCAGCAGCTTGCCGTCCACCCCATACAATGAGCAGTTCTTC. Its translation is CASSLPSTPYNEQFF.